This paragraph covers one T cell receptor beta chain sequence. The antigen remains unidentified. The data were taken from a study of monozygotic twins with inflammatory bowel disease. Collection of a roughly 2.5 ml blood sample took place per donor. The authors isolated total RNA from whole blood without sorting T cells. Reprocessing the 5' RACE reads, TCRdb reports a single entry for every CDR3 protein and omits DNA. The repertoire shows roughly 150,000 distinct CDR3 sequences; the top ten hold under 3.5%. Germline CDR1 is LGHDT and CDR2 is YNNKEL (reference sequence). The CDR3 is made up of 16 amino acids. Whole-study results and caveats: Patients with IBD had less TCRbeta diversity (inverse Simpson) than their healthy co-twins.

The source of this sequence is a human donor with ulcerative colitis or Crohn's disease, or a healthy co-twin of an affected twin (not recorded which). The specimen was blood. V gene TRBV3-1 combines with J gene TRBJ1-5; TCRdb's D gene call, TRBD1, goes unchecked for lack of DNA. The CDR3 reads CASSPTDRDRNQPQHF.